These 15 T cell receptor beta chains came from one sample sequenced in a study of T cell repertoires in cytomegalovirus infection. Via MiXCR, TCRdb re-called the reads, giving one row per CDR3 protein. The table records around 240,000 distinct CDR3 sequences, 22% of them present only once. The sequenced sample consisted of CD8+ T cells from PBMCs. The receptor source for this set is a human donor in good health (CMV status not recorded). Some clones in this sample may be carry-over from other donors' samples.

The chain links TRBV20-1 to TRBJ2-1, with D possibly being TRBD1 (5 bases). CDR1 DFQATT and CDR2 SNEGSKA come from the germline V gene (reference sequence). The CDR3 consists of 14 residues. V was cut by 6 bases and J by 0 bases, with 12 bases left in between. For the CDR3, the DNA is TGCAGTGCCAGGGCCCGTGTCTCCTACAATGAGCAGTTCTTC. Translated: CSARARVSYNEQFF.

This sequence joins TRBV27 and TRBJ1-4; D not certain. V was cut by 5 bases and J by 5 bases, with 15 bases left in between. CDR1 MNHEY and CDR2 SMNVEV come from the germline V gene (reference sequence). CDR3 length: 15 amino acids. The CDR3: CASSPREGRNEKLFF. CDR3 DNA: TGTGCCAGCAGTCCTCGAGAAGGGAGAAATGAAAAACTGTTTTTT.

As for this clonotype: It may be a read error: a sequence one base away is much more abundant. The rearrangement joins TRBV7-8 to TRBJ2-2; D is uncertain. The V gene's germline CDR1 is SGHVS and CDR2 FQNEAQ. CDR3 size: 14 residues. CDR3 DNA: TGTGTCAGCAGCTACACCGCGAACACCGGGGAGCTGTTTTTT. Translation: CVSSYTANTGELFF.

This clonotype was seen a handful of times. The chain combines TRBV29-1 with TRBJ2-1; TRBD2 aligns across 13 bases. The CDR3 covers 16 residues. Germline values: CDR1 SQVTM, CDR2 ANQGSEA. V lost 7 bases and J lost 0; bases outside the gene matches: 6. For the CDR3, the DNA is TGCAGCGCACAGACTAGCGGGGGGTCCTCCTACAATGAGCAGTTCTTC. Encoded protein: CSAQTSGGSSYNEQFF.

This clonotype was seen a few times. The chain has TRBV12-3 or TRBV12-4 and TRBJ1-2, with a weak D call TRBD1 (5 bases). The CDR3 has 12 residues. V shed 4 bases and J shed 10 bases, with 13 bases lying between them. CDR3 residues: CASSYLQGDYTF. In DNA, the CDR3 is TGTGCCAGCAGTTACCTTCAGGGCGACTACACCTTC.

This clonotype was observed many times. V usage is TRBV12-3 or TRBV12-4 and J usage is TRBJ1-3, with a tentative D call TRBD1 (5 bases). The CDR3 contains 14 residues. V was cut by 6 bases and J by 3 bases, with 12 bases left in between. The CDR3 DNA is TGTGCCAGCAGAGTGGGGGGTGATGGAAACACCATATATTTT. Its translation is CASRVGGDGNTIYF.

This clonotype was recorded a few times. CDR3 DNA sequence: TGCGCCAGCAGCCGGGACGATAATTCACCCCTCCACTTT. This translates into CASSRDDNSPLHF. The V and J genes are TRBV5-1 and TRBJ1-6; a possible D gene is TRBD1 (5 bases). Germline values: CDR1 SGHRS, CDR2 YFSETQ. This CDR3 is built from 13 residues. Deletions cut 4 bases from V and 5 bases from J, with 7 bases between.

The chain combines TRBV29-1 with TRBJ2-2; D is perhaps TRBD2 (6 bases). Trimming stripped 7 bases from V and 3 bases from J, with 24 bases between. This CDR3 has 17 residues. Germline-derived CDR1 and CDR2 are SQVTM and ANQGSEA. CDR3 in DNA: TGCAGCGCGACCCCCCCCCTCGGACTAAAGGACACCGGGGAGCTGTTTTTT. Translation gives CSATPPLGLKDTGELFF.

This chain connects TRBV7-9 to TRBJ2-7, with unresolved D. The CDR3 runs to 12 residues. Germline CDR1 and CDR2: SEHNR and FQNEAQ (reference sequence). Trimming stripped 5 bases from V and 5 bases from J, with 10 bases between. The CDR3 nucleotides read TGTGCCAGCAGCCTCGATCCGGACGAGCAGTACTTC. Translating gives CASSLDPDEQYF.

In its sample, this clonotype was seen a few times. CDR3 loop: CASSDRFSGQTYEQYF. The CDR3 DNA reads as TGTGCCAGCAGTGATAGGTTTTCGGGACAGACTTACGAGCAGTACTTC. This rearrangement joins TRBV6-1 to TRBJ2-7, with 7 nucleotides matching TRBD1. Losses at the gene ends were 3 bases for V and 4 bases for J; bases not matched to a gene: 12. The germline V gene has CDR1 MNHNS and CDR2 SASEGT. The CDR3 consists of 16 residues.

This clonotype was recorded a few times. The genes are TRBV7-8 and TRBJ2-3; 8 bases map to TRBD2. The length of the CDR3 is 16 residues. The ends lost 2 bases at V and 4 bases at J; junction bases unmatched: 8. Germline V gene lookup returns CDR1 SGHVS and CDR2 FQNEAQ. The CDR3 nucleotides read TGTGCCAGCAGCTTACCTGGGGGCGGGGGGCCAGATACGCAGTATTTT. Protein product: CASSLPGGGGPDTQYF.

This clonotype appeared many times. The V call is TRBV28, the J call TRBJ2-1; D possibly corresponds to TRBD1 (6 bases). The CDR3 contains 14 residues. CDR1 MDHEN and CDR2 SYDVKM come from the germline V gene. The V end was cut by 7 bases, the J end by 2 bases, with 12 bases between. The CDR3 DNA follows: TGTGCCAGCAAGAGGGGGATAACCTACAATGAGCAGTTCTTC. It encodes CASKRGITYNEQFF. Using reference TRBV28 and TRBJ2-1 for the parts outside the CDR3, the full variable domain is DVKVTQSSRYLVKRTGEKVFLECVQDMDHENMFWYRQDPGLGLRLIYFSYDVKMKEKGDIPEGYSVSREKKERFSLILESASTNQTSMYLCASKRGITYNEQFFGPGTRLTVL.

The sample holds a few counts of this clonotype. The CDR3 bases are TGTGCCAGCAACTCCCGGGACAGGGGGCAGGGAGATACGCAGTATTTT. Residues: CASNSRDRGQGDTQYF. The chain has TRBV12-3 or TRBV12-4 and TRBJ2-3; TRBD1 agrees at 12 bases. With 7 bases clipped from V and 5 bases from J, the junction kept 10 bases outside the gene matches. The CDR3 has 16 residues.

The V call is TRBV4-1, the J call TRBJ1-1, with D unclear. CDR3 length equals 11 residues. The V end lost 0 bases, the J end lost 8 bases, and 4 bases lay between the germline ends. Per the germline V gene, CDR1 is MGHRA and CDR2 is YSYEKL. CDR3 residues: CASSQDSEAFF. Written as DNA, the CDR3 is TGCGCCAGCAGCCAAGACAGCGAAGCTTTCTTT.

This clonotype has only a few counts. V usage is TRBV14 and J usage is TRBJ2-7; D is uncertain. Per the germline V gene, CDR1 is SGHDN and CDR2 is FVKESK. The CDR3 has 14 residues. The V and J ends lost 0 bases and 4 bases respectively, with 10 bases between them. The CDR3 DNA follows: TGTGCCAGCAGCCAAGAGTCTACGTTTTACGAGCAGTACTTC. The encoded protein is CASSQESTFYEQYF.